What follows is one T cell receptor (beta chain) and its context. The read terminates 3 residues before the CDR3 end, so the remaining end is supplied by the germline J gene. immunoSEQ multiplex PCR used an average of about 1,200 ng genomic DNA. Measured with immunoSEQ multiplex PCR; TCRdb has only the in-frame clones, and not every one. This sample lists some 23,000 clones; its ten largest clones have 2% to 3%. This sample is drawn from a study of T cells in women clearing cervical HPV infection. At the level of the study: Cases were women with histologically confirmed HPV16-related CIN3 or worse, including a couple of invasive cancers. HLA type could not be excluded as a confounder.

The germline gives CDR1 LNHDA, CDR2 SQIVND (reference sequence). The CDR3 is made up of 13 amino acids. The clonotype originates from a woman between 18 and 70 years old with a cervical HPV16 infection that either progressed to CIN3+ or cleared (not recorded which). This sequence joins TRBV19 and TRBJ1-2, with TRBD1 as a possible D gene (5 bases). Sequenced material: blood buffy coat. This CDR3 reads CASKKGRDNDYTF. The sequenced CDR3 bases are TGTGCCAGTAAGAAGGGGAGAGACAATGAC.